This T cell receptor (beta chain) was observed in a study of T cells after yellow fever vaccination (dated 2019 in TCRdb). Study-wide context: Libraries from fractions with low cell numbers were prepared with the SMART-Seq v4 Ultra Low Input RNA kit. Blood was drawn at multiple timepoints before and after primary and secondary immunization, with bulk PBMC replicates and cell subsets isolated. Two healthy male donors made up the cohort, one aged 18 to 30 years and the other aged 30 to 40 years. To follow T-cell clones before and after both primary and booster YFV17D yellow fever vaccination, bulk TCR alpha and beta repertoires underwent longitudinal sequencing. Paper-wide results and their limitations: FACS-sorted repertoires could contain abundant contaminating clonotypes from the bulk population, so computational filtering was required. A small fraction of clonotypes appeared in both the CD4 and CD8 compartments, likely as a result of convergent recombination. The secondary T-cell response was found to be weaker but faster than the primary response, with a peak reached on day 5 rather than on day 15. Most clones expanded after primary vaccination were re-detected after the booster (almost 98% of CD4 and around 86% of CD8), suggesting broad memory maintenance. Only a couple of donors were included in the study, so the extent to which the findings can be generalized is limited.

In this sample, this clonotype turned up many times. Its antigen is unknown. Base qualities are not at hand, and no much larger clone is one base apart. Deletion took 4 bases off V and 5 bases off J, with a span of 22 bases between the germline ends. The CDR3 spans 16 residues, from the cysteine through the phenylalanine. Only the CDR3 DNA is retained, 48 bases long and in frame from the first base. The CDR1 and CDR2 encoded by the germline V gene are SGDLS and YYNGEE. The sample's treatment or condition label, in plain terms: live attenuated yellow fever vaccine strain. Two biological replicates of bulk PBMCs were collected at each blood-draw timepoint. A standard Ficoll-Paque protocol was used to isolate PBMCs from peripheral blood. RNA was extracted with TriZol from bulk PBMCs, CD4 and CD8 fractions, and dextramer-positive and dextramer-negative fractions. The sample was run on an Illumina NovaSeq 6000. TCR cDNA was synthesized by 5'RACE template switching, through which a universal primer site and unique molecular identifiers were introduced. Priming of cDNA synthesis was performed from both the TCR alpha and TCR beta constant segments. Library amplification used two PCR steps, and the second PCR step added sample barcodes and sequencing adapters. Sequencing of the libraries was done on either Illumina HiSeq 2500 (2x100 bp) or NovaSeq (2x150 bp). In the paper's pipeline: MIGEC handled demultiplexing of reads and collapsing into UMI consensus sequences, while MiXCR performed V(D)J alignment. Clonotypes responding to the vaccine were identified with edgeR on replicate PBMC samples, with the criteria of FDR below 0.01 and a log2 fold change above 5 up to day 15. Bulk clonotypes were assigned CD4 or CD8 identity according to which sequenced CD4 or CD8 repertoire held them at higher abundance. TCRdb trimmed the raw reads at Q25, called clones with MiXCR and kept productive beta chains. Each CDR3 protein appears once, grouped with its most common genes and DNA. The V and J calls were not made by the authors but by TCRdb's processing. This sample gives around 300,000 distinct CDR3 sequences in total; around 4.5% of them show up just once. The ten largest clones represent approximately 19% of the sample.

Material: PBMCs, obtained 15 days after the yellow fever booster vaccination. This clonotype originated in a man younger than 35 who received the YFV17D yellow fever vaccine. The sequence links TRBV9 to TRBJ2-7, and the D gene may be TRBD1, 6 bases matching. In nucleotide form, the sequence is TGTGCCAGCAGCCCCGGTCCAGGGGCGCGTGGTGACGAGCAGTACTTC. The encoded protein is CASSPGPGARGDEQYF.